This TCR beta chain is drawn from a study of blood T cell repertoires in COVID-19. Study information: Whether acute or convalescent, the COVID-19 samples came from the United States, Italy and Spain. From T cells, B-cell-depleted T cells, or PBMCs came the material, which was cDNA or gDNA.

Original processing methods: From reference gene primer amplification, estimates of nucleated cell counts were derived. TCRdb's table, derived via immunoSEQ multiplex PCR, lists solely in-frame clones and lacks some. V, J and clone size derive from that table, while D and trimming were established from the DNA sequence. The sample carries roughly 200,000 clones, roughly four fifths recorded once. Germline V gene data show CDR1 as SNHLY and CDR2 as FYNNEI. V was pared by 5 bases and J by 6 bases, with 15 bases of the junction left unmatched. This CDR3 contains 16 residues. The specimen sequenced was peripheral blood. This rearrangement joins TRBV2 to TRBJ1-2, with TRBD1 matching over 7 bases. The clonotype was recovered from a man between 45 and 60 years old who had recovered from COVID-19. CDR3 loop: CASSRTGKTGSNGYTF. The CDR3 bases are TGTGCCAGCAGTCGGACAGGCAAAACCGGGAGCAATGGCTACACCTTC.